The 4 T cell receptor beta chains listed next were all sequenced from one sample in a study of cytotoxic CD8 clonotypes in ibrutinib-treated CLL. Repertoires were generated with immunoSEQ multiplex PCR, while TCRdb's copy carries only in-frame clones and drops some. The table includes around 92,000 clones, 70% to 80% detected once. Sequenced here: PBMCs, sampled after 24 months of ibrutinib treatment. The receptors here all came from a human donor with chronic lymphocytic leukemia.

This clone occurred many times. The chain carries TRBV30 and TRBJ1-2; D ambiguous. The CDR3 spans 11 residues. Germline lookup yields CDR1 GTSNPN and CDR2 SVGIG (reference sequence). Trimming cost V 1 base and J 7 bases, with 7 bases left between them. This CDR3 is CAWSDGFGYTF. In DNA, the CDR3 is TGTGCCTGGAGTGACGGTTTTGGCTACACCTTC.

The CDR3 coding sequence is TGTGCCAGCAGTTTAATCGGGAGAAGGAACGGGGAGCTGTTTTTT. This translates into CASSLIGRRNGELFF. This chain joins TRBV28 and TRBJ2-2, with TRBD2 as a possible D gene (6 bases). The germline gives CDR1 MDHEN, CDR2 SYDVKM. V was pared by 2 bases and J by 7 bases, with 14 bases between. The CDR3 has 15 residues. Using reference TRBV28 and TRBJ2-2 for the parts outside the CDR3, the full variable domain is DVKVTQSSRYLVKRTGEKVFLECVQDMDHENMFWYRQDPGLGLRLIYFSYDVKMKEKGDIPEGYSVSREKKERFSLILESASTNQTSMYLCASSLIGRRNGELFFGEGSRLTVL.

The chain recombines TRBV30 with TRBJ1-3; possibly TRBD1 for D (5 bases). The germline gives CDR1 GTSNPN, CDR2 SVGIG (reference sequence). Trimming removed 2 bases from V and 1 base from J, with 33 bases in between. The CDR3 has 22 amino acids. CDR3 bases: TGTGCCTGGAGTCCAGGGAGGACCGGGTGGTGGAGTGGGGCACTTTCTGGAAACACCATATATTTT. This translates into CAWSPGRTGWWSGALSGNTIYF.

The chain couples TRBV6-6 to TRBJ2-3; 8 bases agree with TRBD2. Trimming cost V 5 bases and J 4 bases; bases outside gene matches: 8. The V gene's germline CDR1 is MNHNY and CDR2 SVGAGI (reference sequence). The CDR3 spans 15 residues. The CDR3 region has the DNA TGTGCCAGCAGTAATCGGGAGGGCCGCCCAGATACGCAGTATTTT. Its protein is CASSNREGRPDTQYF.